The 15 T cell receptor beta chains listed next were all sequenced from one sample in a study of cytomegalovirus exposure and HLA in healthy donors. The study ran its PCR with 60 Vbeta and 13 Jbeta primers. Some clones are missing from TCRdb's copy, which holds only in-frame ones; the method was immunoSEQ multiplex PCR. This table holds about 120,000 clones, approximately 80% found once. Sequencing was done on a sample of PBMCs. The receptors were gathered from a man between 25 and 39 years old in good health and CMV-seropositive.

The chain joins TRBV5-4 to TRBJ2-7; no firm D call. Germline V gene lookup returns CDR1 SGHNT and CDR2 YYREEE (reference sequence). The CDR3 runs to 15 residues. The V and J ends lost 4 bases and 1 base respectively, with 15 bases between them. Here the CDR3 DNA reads TGTGCCAGCAGCCAAGATTTCAGTAATTCCTACGAGCAGTACTTC. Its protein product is CASSQDFSNSYEQYF.

DNA for the CDR3: TGTGCCAGCAGCGTCCGATCCGGCTCCTACGAGCAGTACTTC. Its protein product is CASSVRSGSYEQYF. The chain is built from TRBV5-8 and TRBJ2-7; no clear D. V lost 4 bases and J lost 0, with 11 bases in between. Germline CDR1 reads SGHTS; CDR2 reads YDEGEE. The CDR3 length is 14 residues.

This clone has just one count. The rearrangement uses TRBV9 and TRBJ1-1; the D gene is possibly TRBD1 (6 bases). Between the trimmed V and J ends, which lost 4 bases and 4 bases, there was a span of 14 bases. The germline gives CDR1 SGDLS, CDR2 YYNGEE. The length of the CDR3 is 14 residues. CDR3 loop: CASSPRTVTTEAFF. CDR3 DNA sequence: TGTGCCAGCAGCCCCCGGACAGTTACCACTGAAGCTTTCTTT.

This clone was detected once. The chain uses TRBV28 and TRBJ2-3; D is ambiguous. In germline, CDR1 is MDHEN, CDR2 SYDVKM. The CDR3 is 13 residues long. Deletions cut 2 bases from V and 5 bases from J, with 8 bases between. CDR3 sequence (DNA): TGTGCCAGCAGTTTAAAGAAGCTAGATACGCAGTATTTT. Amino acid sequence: CASSLKKLDTQYF.

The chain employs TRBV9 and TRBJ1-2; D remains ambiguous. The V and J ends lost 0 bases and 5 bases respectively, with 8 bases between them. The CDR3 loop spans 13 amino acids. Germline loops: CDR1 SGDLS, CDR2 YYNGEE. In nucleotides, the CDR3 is TGTGCCAGCAGCGTAGTAACAGAATATGGCTACACCTTC. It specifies CASSVVTEYGYTF.

In nucleotides, the CDR3 is TGTGCCAGCAGTTGGACAGGAGGACGCACAGATACGCAGTATTTT. Translation gives CASSWTGGRTDTQYF. V usage is TRBV27 and J usage is TRBJ2-3, with 7 bases matching TRBD1. Germline CDR1 MNHEY, CDR2 SMNVEV (reference sequence). V gave up 4 bases and J gave up 1 base; unmatched junction bases: 5. The CDR3 is 15 amino acids.

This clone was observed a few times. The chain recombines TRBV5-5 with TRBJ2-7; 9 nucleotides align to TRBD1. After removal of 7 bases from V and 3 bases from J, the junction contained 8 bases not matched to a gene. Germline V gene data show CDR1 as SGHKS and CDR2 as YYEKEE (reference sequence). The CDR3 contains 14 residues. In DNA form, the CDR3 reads TGTGCCAGCTCGAGGACAGGGGTATTCTACGAGCAGTACTTC. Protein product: CASSRTGVFYEQYF.

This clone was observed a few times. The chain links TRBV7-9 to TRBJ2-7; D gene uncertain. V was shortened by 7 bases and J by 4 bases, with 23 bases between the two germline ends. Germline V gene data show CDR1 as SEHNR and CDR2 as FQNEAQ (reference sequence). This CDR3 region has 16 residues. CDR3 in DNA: TGTGCCAGCACCGATGAAGCGACGGTCCCCGTTTACGAGCAGTACTTC. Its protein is CASTDEATVPVYEQYF.

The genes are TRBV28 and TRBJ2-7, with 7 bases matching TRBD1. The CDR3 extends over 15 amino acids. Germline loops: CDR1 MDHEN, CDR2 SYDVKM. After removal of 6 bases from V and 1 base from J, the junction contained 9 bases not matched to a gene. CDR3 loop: CASSRPGTASYEQYF. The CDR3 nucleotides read TGTGCCAGCAGCCGGCCCGGGACAGCGTCCTACGAGCAGTACTTC.

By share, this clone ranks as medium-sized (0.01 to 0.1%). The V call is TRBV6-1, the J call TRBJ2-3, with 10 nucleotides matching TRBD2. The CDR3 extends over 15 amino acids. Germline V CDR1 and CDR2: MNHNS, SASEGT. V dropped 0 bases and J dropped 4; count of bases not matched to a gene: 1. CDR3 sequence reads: CASSEAAGGPDTQYF. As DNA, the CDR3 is TGTGCCAGCAGTGAAGCAGCGGGGGGGCCAGATACGCAGTATTTT.

The CDR3 loop is CASSQYQETQYF. As DNA, the CDR3 is TGTGCCAGCAGCCAGTACCAAGAGACCCAGTACTTC. This chain connects TRBV11-2 to TRBJ2-5; no firm D call. Germline lookup yields CDR1 SGHAT and CDR2 FQNNGV. Trimming pared 5 bases from V and 0 bases from J, leaving 4 bases between. This CDR3 comprises 12 residues. The full variable domain, rest sourced from reference TRBV11-2 and TRBJ2-5, is EAGVAQSPRYKIIEKRQSVAFWCNPISGHATLYWYQQILGQGPKLLIQFQNNGVVDDSQLPKDRFSAERLKGVDSTLKIQPAKLEDSAVYLCASSQYQETQYFGPGTRLLVL.

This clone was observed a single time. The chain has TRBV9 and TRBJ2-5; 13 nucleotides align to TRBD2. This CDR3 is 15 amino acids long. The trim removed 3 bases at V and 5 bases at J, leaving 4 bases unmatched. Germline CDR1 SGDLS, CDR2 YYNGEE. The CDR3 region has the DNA TGTGCCAGCAGCGGCGGACTAGCGGGAGCTGAGACCCAGTACTTC. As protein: CASSGGLAGAETQYF.

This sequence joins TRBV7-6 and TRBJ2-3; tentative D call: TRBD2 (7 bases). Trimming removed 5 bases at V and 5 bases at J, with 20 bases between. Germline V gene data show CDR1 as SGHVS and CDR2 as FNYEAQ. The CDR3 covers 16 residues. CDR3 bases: TGTGCCAGCAGCAAGTCCATAAGGGGGGGGTTAGATACGCAGTATTTT. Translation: CASSKSIRGGLDTQYF.

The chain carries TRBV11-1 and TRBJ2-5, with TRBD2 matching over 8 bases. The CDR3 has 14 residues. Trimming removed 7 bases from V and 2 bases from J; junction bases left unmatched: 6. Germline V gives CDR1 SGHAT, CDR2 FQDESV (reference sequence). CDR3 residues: CASTAGGKQETQYF. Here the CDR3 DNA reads TGTGCCAGCACTGCGGGGGGAAAACAAGAGACCCAGTACTTC.

CDR3 nucleotides: TGTGCCAGCTCACCGCGAGCTTCCTCCTACAATGAGCAGTTCTTC. It translates to CASSPRASSYNEQFF. The chain employs TRBV18 and TRBJ2-1; the D is unclear. V was trimmed by 3 bases and J by 0 bases, leaving 9 bases between them. Germline V lookup: CDR1 KGHSH, CDR2 LQKENI. This CDR3 spans 15 amino acids.